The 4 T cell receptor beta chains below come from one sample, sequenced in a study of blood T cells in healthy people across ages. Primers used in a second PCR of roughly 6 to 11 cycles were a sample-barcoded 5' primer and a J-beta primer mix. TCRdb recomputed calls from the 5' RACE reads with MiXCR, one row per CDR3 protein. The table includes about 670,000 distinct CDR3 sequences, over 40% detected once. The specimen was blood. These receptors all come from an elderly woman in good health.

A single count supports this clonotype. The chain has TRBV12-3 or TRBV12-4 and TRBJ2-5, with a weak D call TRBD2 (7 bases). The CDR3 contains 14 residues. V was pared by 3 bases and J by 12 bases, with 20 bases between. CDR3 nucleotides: TGTGCCAGCAGTTTGGGGGGGCTCACCTACGAGGAGTACTTC. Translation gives CASSLGGLTYEEYF.

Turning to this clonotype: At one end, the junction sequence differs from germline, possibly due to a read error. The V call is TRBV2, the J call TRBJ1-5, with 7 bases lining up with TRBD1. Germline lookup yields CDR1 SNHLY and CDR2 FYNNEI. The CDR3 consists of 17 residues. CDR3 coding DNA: TGTGCCAGCAGGGACGGACAGGCCCCTTATAGCAATCAGCCCCTGCATTTT. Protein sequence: CASRDGQAPYSNQPLHF.

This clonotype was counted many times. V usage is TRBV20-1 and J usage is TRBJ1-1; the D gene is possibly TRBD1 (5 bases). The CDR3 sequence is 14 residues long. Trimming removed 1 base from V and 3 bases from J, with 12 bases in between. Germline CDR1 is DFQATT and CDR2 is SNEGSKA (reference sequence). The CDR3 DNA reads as TGCAGTGCTAGAGGCGGGACTTGGGACACTGAAGCTTTCTTT. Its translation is CSARGGTWDTEAFF.

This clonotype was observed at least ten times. CDR3: CSVFDRGSYEQYF. The CDR3 nucleotides read TGCAGCGTTTTTGACAGGGGCTCCTACGAGCAGTACTTC. The gene calls are TRBV29-1 and TRBJ2-7; 8 bases match TRBD1. J was trimmed by 0 bases and V by 5 bases; bases with no gene match: 3. The CDR3 runs 13 residues. Germline loops: CDR1 SQVTM, CDR2 ANQGSEA.